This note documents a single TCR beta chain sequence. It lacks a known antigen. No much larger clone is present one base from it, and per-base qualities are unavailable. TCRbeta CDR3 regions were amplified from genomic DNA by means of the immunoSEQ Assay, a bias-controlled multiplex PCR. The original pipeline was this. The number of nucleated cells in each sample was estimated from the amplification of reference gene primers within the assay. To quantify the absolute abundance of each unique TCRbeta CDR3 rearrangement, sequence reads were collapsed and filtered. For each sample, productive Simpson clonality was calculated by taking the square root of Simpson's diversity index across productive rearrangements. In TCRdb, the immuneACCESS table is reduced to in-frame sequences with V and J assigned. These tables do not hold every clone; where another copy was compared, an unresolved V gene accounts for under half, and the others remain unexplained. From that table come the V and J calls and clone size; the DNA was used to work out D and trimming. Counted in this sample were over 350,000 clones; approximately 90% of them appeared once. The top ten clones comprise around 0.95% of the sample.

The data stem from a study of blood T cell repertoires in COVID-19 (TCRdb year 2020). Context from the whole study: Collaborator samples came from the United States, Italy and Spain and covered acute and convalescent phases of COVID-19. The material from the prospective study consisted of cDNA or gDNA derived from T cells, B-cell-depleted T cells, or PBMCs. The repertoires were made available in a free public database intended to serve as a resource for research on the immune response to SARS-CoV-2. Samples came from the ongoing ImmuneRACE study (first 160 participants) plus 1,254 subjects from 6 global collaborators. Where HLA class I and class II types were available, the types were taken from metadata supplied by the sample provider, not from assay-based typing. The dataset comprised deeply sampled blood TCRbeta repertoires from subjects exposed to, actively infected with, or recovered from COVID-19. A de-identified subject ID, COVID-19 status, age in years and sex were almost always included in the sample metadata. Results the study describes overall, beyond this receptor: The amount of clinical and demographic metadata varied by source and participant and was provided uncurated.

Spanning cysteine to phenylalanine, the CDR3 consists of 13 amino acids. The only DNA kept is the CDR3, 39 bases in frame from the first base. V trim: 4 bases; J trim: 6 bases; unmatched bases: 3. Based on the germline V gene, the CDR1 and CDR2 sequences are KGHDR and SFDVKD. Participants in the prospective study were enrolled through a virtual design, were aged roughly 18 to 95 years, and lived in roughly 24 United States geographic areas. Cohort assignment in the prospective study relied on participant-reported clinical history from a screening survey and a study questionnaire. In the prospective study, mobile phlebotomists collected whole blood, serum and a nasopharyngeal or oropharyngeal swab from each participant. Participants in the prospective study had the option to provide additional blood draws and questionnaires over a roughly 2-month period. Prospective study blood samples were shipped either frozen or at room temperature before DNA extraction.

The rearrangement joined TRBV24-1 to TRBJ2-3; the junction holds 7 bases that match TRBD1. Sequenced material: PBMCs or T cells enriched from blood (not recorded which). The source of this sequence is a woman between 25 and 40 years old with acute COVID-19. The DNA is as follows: TGTGCCACCAGTGAAGAACAGGGGGATACGCAGTATTTT. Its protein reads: CATSEEQGDTQYF.